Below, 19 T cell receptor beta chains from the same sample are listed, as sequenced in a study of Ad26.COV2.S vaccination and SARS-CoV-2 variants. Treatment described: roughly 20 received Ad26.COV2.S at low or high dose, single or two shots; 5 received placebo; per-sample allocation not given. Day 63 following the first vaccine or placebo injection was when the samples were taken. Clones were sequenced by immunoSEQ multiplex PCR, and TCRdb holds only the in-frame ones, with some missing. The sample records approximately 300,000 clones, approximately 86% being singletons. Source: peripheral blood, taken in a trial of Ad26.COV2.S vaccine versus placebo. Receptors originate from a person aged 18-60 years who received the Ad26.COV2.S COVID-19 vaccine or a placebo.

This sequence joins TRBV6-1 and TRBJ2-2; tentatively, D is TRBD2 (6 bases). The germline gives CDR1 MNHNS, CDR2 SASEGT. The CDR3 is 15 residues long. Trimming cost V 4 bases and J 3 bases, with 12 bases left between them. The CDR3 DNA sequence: TGTGCCAGCAGTGTTCAGGGCGGGGACACCGGGGAGCTGTTTTTT. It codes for CASSVQGGDTGELFF.

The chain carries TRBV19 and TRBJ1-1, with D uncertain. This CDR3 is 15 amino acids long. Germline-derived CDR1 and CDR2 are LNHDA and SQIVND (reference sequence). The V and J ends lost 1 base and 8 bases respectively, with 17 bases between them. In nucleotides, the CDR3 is TGTGCCAGTAGTATAGTTTGGGGAGGATCCTGGGAAGCTTTCTTT. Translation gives CASSIVWGGSWEAFF.

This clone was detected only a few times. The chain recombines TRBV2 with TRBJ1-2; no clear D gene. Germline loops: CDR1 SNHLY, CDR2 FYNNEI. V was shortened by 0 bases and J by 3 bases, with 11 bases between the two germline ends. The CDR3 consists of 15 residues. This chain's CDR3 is CASSEAPRSYYGYTF. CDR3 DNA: TGTGCCAGCAGTGAAGCCCCGCGCTCGTACTATGGCTACACCTTC.

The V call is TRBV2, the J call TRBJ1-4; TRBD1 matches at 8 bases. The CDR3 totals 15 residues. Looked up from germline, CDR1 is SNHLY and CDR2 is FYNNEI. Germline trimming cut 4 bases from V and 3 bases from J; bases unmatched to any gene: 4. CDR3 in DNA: TGTGCCAGCAGTGTTTGGGACAGGTCTAATGAAAAACTGTTTTTT. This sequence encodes CASSVWDRSNEKLFF.

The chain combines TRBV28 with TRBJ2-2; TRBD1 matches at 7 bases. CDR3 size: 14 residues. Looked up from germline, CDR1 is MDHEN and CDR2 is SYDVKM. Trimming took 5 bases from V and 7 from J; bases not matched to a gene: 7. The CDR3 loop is CASSLTGVGGELFF. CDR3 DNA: TGTGCCAGCAGTCTCACAGGGGTTGGCGGGGAGCTGTTTTTT.

CDR3 in DNA: TGTGCCAGTAGTATGCAATCCGTTGGATATGGCTACACCTTC. Translating gives CASSMQSVGYGYTF. The gene calls are TRBV19 and TRBJ1-2; D gene unclear. The CDR3 is 14 amino acids. The germline gives CDR1 LNHDA, CDR2 SQIVND (reference sequence). V lost 3 bases and J lost 5, with 13 bases in between.

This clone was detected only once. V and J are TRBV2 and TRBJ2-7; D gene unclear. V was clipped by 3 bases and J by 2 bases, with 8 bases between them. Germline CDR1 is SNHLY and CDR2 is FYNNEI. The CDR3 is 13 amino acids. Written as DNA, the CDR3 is TGTGCCAGCAGTGACGGCGGTGCCTACGAGCAGTACTTC. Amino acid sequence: CASSDGGAYEQYF.

CDR3: CASSNSTGLNEQYF. DNA of the CDR3: TGTGCCAGCAGCAACTCGACAGGGTTAAACGAGCAGTACTTC. V is TRBV21-1 and J is TRBJ2-7; TRBD1 is the table's D call and was not checked against the DNA. TRBV21-1 is marked as a pseudogene. There are 14 residues in the CDR3.

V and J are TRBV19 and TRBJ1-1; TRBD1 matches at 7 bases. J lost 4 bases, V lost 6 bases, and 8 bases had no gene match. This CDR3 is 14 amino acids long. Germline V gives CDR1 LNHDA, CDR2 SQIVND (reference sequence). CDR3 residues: CASSRTGISTEAFF. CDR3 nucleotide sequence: TGTGCCAGTAGCCGGACAGGTATAAGCACTGAAGCTTTCTTT.

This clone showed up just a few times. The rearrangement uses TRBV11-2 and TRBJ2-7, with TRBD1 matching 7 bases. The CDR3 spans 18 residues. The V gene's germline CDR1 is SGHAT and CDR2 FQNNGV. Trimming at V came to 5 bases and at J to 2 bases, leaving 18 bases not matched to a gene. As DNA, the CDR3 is TGTGCCAGCAGCCCCATCGATAGGGGGCGCGGACAGCCCTACGAGCAGTACTTC. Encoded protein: CASSPIDRGRGQPYEQYF.

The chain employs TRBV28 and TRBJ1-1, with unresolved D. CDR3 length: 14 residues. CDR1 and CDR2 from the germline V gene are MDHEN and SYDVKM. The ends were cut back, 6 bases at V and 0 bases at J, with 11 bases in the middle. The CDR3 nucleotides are TGTGCCAGCAGCCCTCACCTGCTGAACACTGAAGCTTTCTTT. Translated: CASSPHLLNTEAFF.

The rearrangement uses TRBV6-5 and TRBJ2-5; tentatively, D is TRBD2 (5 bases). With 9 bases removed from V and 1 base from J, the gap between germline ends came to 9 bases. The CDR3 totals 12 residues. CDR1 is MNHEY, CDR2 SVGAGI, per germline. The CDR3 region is CASSRGQETQYF. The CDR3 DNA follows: TGTGCCAGTTCTCGGGGCCAAGAGACCCAGTACTTC.

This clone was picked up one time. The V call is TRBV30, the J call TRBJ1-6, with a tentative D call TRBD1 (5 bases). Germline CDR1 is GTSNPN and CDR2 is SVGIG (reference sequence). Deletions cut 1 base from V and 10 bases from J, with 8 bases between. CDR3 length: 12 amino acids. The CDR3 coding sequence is TGTGCCTGGAGTGCAGGGCAGTCACCCCTCCACTTT. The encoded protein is CAWSAGQSPLHF.

The CDR3, as DNA: TGTGCCATCTGGGCCCTGAACACCGGGGAGCTGTTTTTT. Its protein is CAIWALNTGELFF. The chain combines TRBV28 with TRBJ2-2; D gene unclear. CDR3 length: 13 amino acids. V shed 10 bases and J shed 1 base, with 10 bases lying between them. Germline-derived CDR1 and CDR2 are MDHEN and SYDVKM.

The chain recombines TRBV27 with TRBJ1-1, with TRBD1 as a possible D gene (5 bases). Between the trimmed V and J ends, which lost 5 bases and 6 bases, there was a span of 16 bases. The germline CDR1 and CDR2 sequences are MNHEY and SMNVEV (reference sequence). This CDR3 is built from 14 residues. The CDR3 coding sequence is TGTGCCAGCAGTCGTGACAGAAGGATCTCTGAAGCTTTCTTT. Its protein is CASSRDRRISEAFF.

CDR3 DNA: TGCGCCAGCAGCGCGGGGGGGTACAATGAGCAGTTCTTC. It codes for CASSAGGYNEQFF. The J gene is TRBJ2-1, the V gene TRBV5-1; 9 bases align to TRBD2. V lost 4 bases to trimming and J lost 4 bases; unmatched junction nucleotides: 0. Per germline, CDR1 SGHRS and CDR2 YFSETQ. CDR3 size: 13 residues.

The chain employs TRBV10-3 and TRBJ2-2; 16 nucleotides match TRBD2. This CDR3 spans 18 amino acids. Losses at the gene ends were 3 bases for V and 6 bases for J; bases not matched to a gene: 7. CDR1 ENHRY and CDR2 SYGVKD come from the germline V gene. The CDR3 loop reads CAISDPGLAGGVAGELFF. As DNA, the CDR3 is TGTGCCATCAGTGACCCGGGACTAGCGGGGGGGGTAGCCGGGGAGCTGTTTTTT.

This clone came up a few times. The CDR3 bases are TGTGCCAGCAGTCGTGACAGGGCTGACACGTCACCCCTCCACTTT. This translates into CASSRDRADTSPLHF. J is TRBJ1-6 and V is TRBV5-4, with TRBD1 identical over 7 bases. CDR1 and CDR2 (germline): SGHNT, YYREEE (reference sequence). This CDR3 spans 15 amino acids. V dropped 5 bases and J dropped 10; count of bases not matched to a gene: 12.

The CDR3 spells CASQRRGGSYEQYF. The CDR3 DNA sequence: TGTGCCTCCCAGCGCAGGGGGGGATCCTACGAGCAGTACTTC. The rearrangement links TRBV28 to TRBJ2-7; D tentatively reads TRBD1 or TRBD2 (7 bases each). This CDR3 is 14 amino acids long. From germline, CDR1 is MDHEN and CDR2 SYDVKM. Deletions cut 11 bases from V and 1 base from J, with 18 bases between.